This TCR beta chain was captured by sequencing in a study of blood T cell repertoires in COVID-19. Study overall: Samples taken during acute and convalescent COVID-19 were collected in the United States, Italy and Spain.

This clone occurred a few times. Other DNA sequences of this sample code for an identical CDR3. The study recruited people aged about 18 to 90 years across about two dozen US areas. Participant reports of clinical history set cohort assignment. What the recovered Cohort 3 donors had was two negative PCRs, clearance, or symptom resolution. Trimming at V came to 6 bases and at J to 8 bases, leaving 4 bases not matched to a gene. Germline values: CDR1 MDHEN, CDR2 SYDVKM. The CDR3 extends over 12 amino acids. Data came from immunoSEQ multiplex PCR; TCRdb stores just in-frame clones and leaves some out. The sample includes hundreds of thousands of clones, about 87% of them seen just once.

The receptor was isolated from a woman between 18 and 29 years old who had recovered from COVID-19. The specimen sequenced was PBMCs or T cells enriched from blood (not recorded which). The chain couples TRBV28 to TRBJ1-2; the match to TRBD1 covers 9 bases. CDR3 loop: CASRQGAEGYTF. CDR3 nucleotides: TGTGCCAGCAGACAGGGGGCTGAGGGCTACACCTTC.